The rows below give T cell receptor beta chains drawn from one sample of a study of T cell responses to AZD1222 COVID-19 vaccine. TCRdb's copy holds only in-frame clones and misses some; the assay was immunoSEQ multiplex PCR. The table has about 89,000 clones, roughly 90% seen once. The sample here was peripheral blood, taken 28 days after the second AZD1222 dose. Every receptor here comes from an adult who received the AZD1222 COVID-19 vaccine. The CDR3 runs from the conserved cysteine through the conserved F or W. The D gene is left open where the match is weak. Clone sizes are given selectively: once, few, many, or a class where the clone is expanded.

CDR3 protein: CASSPTTNLGGELFF; CDR3 DNA: TGTGCCAGCAGCCCCACTACCAACCTGGGCGGGGAGCTGTTTTTT; J gene: TRBJ2-2; clone size: .; V gene: TRBV5-6; D gene: .
CDR3 protein: CASSIGRRNYYGYTF; CDR3 DNA: TGTGCCAGTAGTATAGGCAGGCGCAATTACTATGGCTACACCTTC; J gene: TRBJ1-2; clone size: .; V gene: TRBV19; D gene: .
CDR3 protein: CASTARSDEQFF; CDR3 DNA: TGTGCCAGCACCGCAAGGTCGGATGAGCAGTTCTTC; J gene: TRBJ2-1; clone size: .; V gene: TRBV3-1/TRBV3-2; D gene: .
CDR3 protein: CASSPGHGTEAFF; CDR3 DNA: TGTGCCAGCAGTCCGGGCCATGGGACTGAAGCTTTCTTT; J gene: TRBJ1-1; clone size: .; V gene: TRBV12-3/TRBV12-4; D gene: .
CDR3 protein: CASSLEGWQETQYF; CDR3 DNA: TGTGCCAGCAGTTTAGAGGGTTGGCAAGAGACCCAGTACTTC; J gene: TRBJ2-5; clone size: .; V gene: TRBV27; D gene: .
CDR3 protein: CASSLGDSYSNQPQHF; CDR3 DNA: TGTGCCAGCAGCTTAGGGGACAGTTATAGCAATCAGCCCCAGCATTTT; J gene: TRBJ1-5; clone size: .; V gene: TRBV7-2; D gene: TRBD1
CDR3 protein: CATLGGAMNTEAFF; CDR3 DNA: TGTGCCACTCTGGGTGGGGCAATGAACACTGAAGCTTTCTTT; J gene: TRBJ1-1; clone size: .; V gene: TRBV27; D gene: .
CDR3 protein: CASSFDRGRGNEQFF; CDR3 DNA: TGTGCCAGCAGCTTCGACAGGGGAAGAGGGAATGAGCAGTTCTTC; J gene: TRBJ2-1; clone size: .; V gene: TRBV7-3; D gene: TRBD1
CDR3 protein: CASSRLDSSNSPLHF; CDR3 DNA: TGTGCCAGCAGCCGCCTGGACAGTTCTAATTCACCCCTCCACTTT; J gene: TRBJ1-6; clone size: once; V gene: TRBV4-2; D gene: .
CDR3 protein: CASSLRQAYNQPQHF; CDR3 DNA: TGTGCCAGCAGCTTACGACAGGCCTACAATCAGCCCCAGCATTTT; J gene: TRBJ1-5; clone size: .; V gene: TRBV7-8; D gene: .
CDR3 protein: CASSRVGAVGTEAFF; CDR3 DNA: TGTGCCAGTAGTAGGGTGGGGGCAGTGGGCACTGAAGCTTTCTTT; J gene: TRBJ1-1; clone size: few; V gene: TRBV19; D gene: .
CDR3 protein: CASSAVYTQYF; CDR3 DNA: TGTGCCAGCAGTGCGGTATATACGCAGTATTTT; J gene: TRBJ2-3; clone size: .; V gene: TRBV2; D gene: .
CDR3 protein: CASSTYRGAGANVLTF; CDR3 DNA: TGTGCCAGTAGTACTTACAGGGGCGCTGGGGCCAACGTCCTGACTTTC; J gene: TRBJ2-6; clone size: .; V gene: TRBV19; D gene: TRBD1
CDR3 protein: CASSPDSNTGELFF; CDR3 DNA: TGTGCCAGCAGCCCCGACAGTAACACCGGGGAGCTGTTTTTT; J gene: TRBJ2-2; clone size: .; V gene: TRBV28; D gene: .
CDR3 protein: CASRPNRTSGETTCTDTQYF; CDR3 DNA: TGTGCAAGTCGCCCAAACAGGACTAGCGGGGAAACCACTTGCACAGATACGCAGTATTTT; J gene: TRBJ2-3; clone size: .; V gene: TRBV12-2; D gene: .
CDR3 protein: CASSLGQGGYEQYF; CDR3 DNA: TGTGCCAGCAGCTTAGGGCAGGGTGGCTACGAGCAGTACTTC; J gene: TRBJ2-7; clone size: .; V gene: TRBV11-2; D gene: .
CDR3 protein: CASSWASGIREQYF; CDR3 DNA: TGTGCCAGCAGTTGGGCTTCAGGGATTCGAGAGCAGTACTTC; J gene: TRBJ2-7; clone size: .; V gene: TRBV6-5; D gene: .
CDR3 protein: CASSDAGSIDTQYF; CDR3 DNA: TGTGCCAGCAGTGACGCAGGGTCAATAGATACGCAGTATTTT; J gene: TRBJ2-3; clone size: .; V gene: TRBV25-1; D gene: .
CDR3 protein: CASRTGTFTFF; CDR3 DNA: TGTGCCAGCAGGACAGGGACGTTCACTTTCTTT; J gene: TRBJ1-1; clone size: .; V gene: TRBV12-3/TRBV12-4; D gene: TRBD1
CDR3 protein: CASSYSGTGLEKLFF; CDR3 DNA: TGTGCCAGCAGTTACTCCGGGACAGGTCTTGAAAAACTGTTTTTT; J gene: TRBJ1-4; clone size: .; V gene: TRBV6-5; D gene: TRBD1
CDR3 protein: CASRGRAGYEQYF; CDR3 DNA: TGTGCCAGCAGGGGAAGGGCAGGGTACGAGCAGTACTTC; J gene: TRBJ2-7; clone size: .; V gene: TRBV27; D gene: .
CDR3 protein: CASTGRTYNSPLHF; CDR3 DNA: TGTGCCAGTACTGGGCGGACCTATAATTCACCCCTCCACTTT; J gene: TRBJ1-6; clone size: .; V gene: TRBV13; D gene: .
CDR3 protein: CASSLGSESYNEQFF; CDR3 DNA: TGCGCCAGCAGCTTGGGCTCAGAGTCCTACAATGAGCAGTTCTTC; J gene: TRBJ2-1; clone size: .; V gene: TRBV5-1; D gene: .
CDR3 protein: CAWRGGTVNEKLFF; CDR3 DNA: TGTGCCTGGAGGGGCGGGACAGTTAATGAAAAACTGTTTTTT; J gene: TRBJ1-4; clone size: .; V gene: TRBV30; D gene: TRBD1
CDR3 protein: CASSPDSSVGYTF; CDR3 DNA: TGTGCCAGTAGCCCCGACAGTTCGGTTGGCTACACCTTC; J gene: TRBJ1-2; clone size: .; V gene: TRBV2; D gene: .
CDR3 protein: CASSLAVGTPYGYTF; CDR3 DNA: TGTGCCAGCAGCTTAGCGGTAGGGACTCCCTATGGCTACACCTTC; J gene: TRBJ1-2; clone size: .; V gene: TRBV7-9; D gene: .
CDR3 protein: CASSVDTGGFHNYGYTF; CDR3 DNA: TGTGCCAGCAGCGTAGATACAGGGGGCTTTCATAATTATGGCTACACCTTC; J gene: TRBJ1-2; clone size: .; V gene: TRBV9; D gene: TRBD1
CDR3 protein: CASSLGTVRRETQYF; CDR3 DNA: TGTGCCAGCAGCTTAGGGACAGTCCGCCGGGAGACCCAGTACTTC; J gene: TRBJ2-5; clone size: .; V gene: TRBV11-3; D gene: .
CDR3 protein: CASSIWGSGTGELFF; CDR3 DNA: TGTGCCAGTAGTATCTGGGGCAGCGGGACCGGGGAGCTGTTTTTT; J gene: TRBJ2-2; clone size: .; V gene: TRBV19; D gene: .
CDR3 protein: CASSIASHWEGYTF; CDR3 DNA: TGTGCCAGTAGTATAGCCTCCCATTGGGAAGGCTACACCTTC; J gene: TRBJ1-2; clone size: .; V gene: TRBV19; D gene: .
CDR3 protein: CASSLSQGQNYGYTF; CDR3 DNA: TGTGCCAGCAGCCTTAGCCAGGGACAGAACTATGGCTACACCTTC; J gene: TRBJ1-2; clone size: .; V gene: TRBV7-2; D gene: TRBD1
CDR3 protein: CAFTHGATNEKLFF; CDR3 DNA: TGTGCCTTTACCCACGGAGCAACTAATGAAAAACTGTTTTTT; J gene: TRBJ1-4; clone size: .; V gene: TRBV30; D gene: .
CDR3 protein: CAIRQGHYGYTF; CDR3 DNA: TGTGCCATCCGACAGGGCCACTATGGCTACACCTTC; J gene: TRBJ1-2; clone size: few; V gene: TRBV6-5; D gene: TRBD1
CDR3 protein: CASSLGPALLKNSPLHF; CDR3 DNA: TGCGCCAGCAGCTTGGGTCCCGCCCTTCTAAAAAATTCACCCCTCCACTTT; J gene: TRBJ1-6; clone size: .; V gene: TRBV5-1; D gene: .
CDR3 protein: CASSLAGDYNEQFF; CDR3 DNA: TGTGCCAGCAGCTTAGCAGGGGACTACAATGAGCAGTTCTTC; J gene: TRBJ2-1; clone size: .; V gene: TRBV11-2; D gene: .
CDR3 protein: CASSLKGGAARYEQYF; CDR3 DNA: TGTGCCAGCAGCTTGAAGGGTGGGGCAGCGAGATACGAGCAGTACTTC; J gene: TRBJ2-7; clone size: .; V gene: TRBV5-4; D gene: .
CDR3 protein: CASSLAPVNTEAFF; CDR3 DNA: TGTGCCAGCAGCTTAGCGCCCGTGAACACTGAAGCTTTCTTT; J gene: TRBJ1-1; clone size: .; V gene: TRBV7-9; D gene: .
CDR3 protein: CASNHDGAVPDTQYF; CDR3 DNA: TGTGCCAGCAACCACGACGGGGCTGTCCCAGATACGCAGTATTTT; J gene: TRBJ2-3; clone size: .; V gene: TRBV11-2; D gene: .
CDR3 protein: CASSSGQRNNSPLHF; CDR3 DNA: TGTGCCAGCAGCTCGGGACAGCGAAATAATTCACCCCTCCACTTT; J gene: TRBJ1-6; clone size: .; V gene: TRBV7-2; D gene: TRBD1
CDR3 protein: CASSQNSGGGSYNEQFF; CDR3 DNA: TGCGCCAGCAGCCAGAATAGCGGGGGGGGCTCCTACAATGAGCAGTTCTTC; J gene: TRBJ2-1; clone size: .; V gene: TRBV4-3; D gene: TRBD2
CDR3 protein: CASSYVYQKRRNNEQFF; CDR3 DNA: TGTGCCAGCAGTTACGTTTACCAGAAAAGACGGAACAATGAGCAGTTCTTC; J gene: TRBJ2-1; clone size: .; V gene: TRBV6-2/TRBV6-3; D gene: .
CDR3 protein: CASSWNLRPNTEAFF; CDR3 DNA: TGTGCCAGCAGTTGGAATCTCAGGCCGAACACTGAAGCTTTCTTT; J gene: TRBJ1-1; clone size: .; V gene: TRBV6-5; D gene: .
CDR3 protein: CATSAVWGTGANTGELFF; CDR3 DNA: TGTGCCACCAGTGCCGTTTGGGGGACAGGAGCGAACACCGGGGAGCTGTTTTTT; J gene: TRBJ2-2; clone size: .; V gene: TRBV24-1; D gene: TRBD1
CDR3 protein: CASSQEIGGGTGGKLFF; CDR3 DNA: TGTGCCAGCAGCCAAGAGATCGGGGGTGGAACAGGAGGAAAACTGTTTTTT; J gene: TRBJ1-4; clone size: .; V gene: TRBV4-2; D gene: .
CDR3 protein: CASSGQGEAEKLFF; CDR3 DNA: TGTGCCAGTAGCGGACAGGGGGAAGCTGAAAAACTGTTTTTT; J gene: TRBJ1-4; clone size: .; V gene: TRBV19; D gene: TRBD1
CDR3 protein: CASSVAGGSAGNTIYF; CDR3 DNA: TGTGCCAGCAGCGTAGCAGGGGGATCGGCTGGAAACACCATATATTTT; J gene: TRBJ1-3; clone size: .; V gene: TRBV9; D gene: TRBD1
CDR3 protein: CASSPGTGALNEKLFF; CDR3 DNA: TGTGCCAGCAGCCCCGGGACAGGGGCTTTAAATGAAAAACTGTTTTTT; J gene: TRBJ1-4; clone size: .; V gene: TRBV9; D gene: TRBD1
CDR3 protein: CASSSQAGELFF; CDR3 DNA: TGTGCCAGCAGCTCCCAAGCCGGGGAGCTGTTTTTT; J gene: TRBJ2-2; clone size: .; V gene: TRBV13; D gene: .
CDR3 protein: CASSRGQEETQYF; CDR3 DNA: TGTGCCAGCAGCCGGGGACAGGAAGAGACCCAGTACTTC; J gene: TRBJ2-5; clone size: once; V gene: TRBV7-3; D gene: TRBD1
CDR3 protein: CASSLEPGANSPLHF; CDR3 DNA: TGCGCCAGCAGCTTGGAACCCGGGGCCAATTCACCCCTCCACTTT; J gene: TRBJ1-6; clone size: .; V gene: TRBV5-1; D gene: .
CDR3 protein: CASSHPTGYTF; CDR3 DNA: TGCGCCAGCAGTCATCCTACTGGCTACACCTTC; J gene: TRBJ1-2; clone size: .; V gene: TRBV23-1; D gene: .
CDR3 protein: CASSPFGDTYEQYF; CDR3 DNA: TGTGCCAGCAGTCCATTTGGGGACACCTACGAGCAGTACTTC; J gene: TRBJ2-7; clone size: .; V gene: TRBV27; D gene: .
CDR3 protein: CASKFQQGSSSGANVLTF; CDR3 DNA: TGCGCCAGCAAGTTCCAACAGGGCAGCAGCTCTGGGGCCAACGTCCTGACTTTC; J gene: TRBJ2-6; clone size: .; V gene: TRBV5-1; D gene: .
CDR3 protein: CASSNRDRGFYGYTF; CDR3 DNA: TGTGCCAGCAGTAACCGGGACAGGGGGTTCTATGGCTACACCTTC; J gene: TRBJ1-2; clone size: .; V gene: TRBV6-5; D gene: TRBD1
CDR3 protein: CASSQEGRAGSNSPLHF; CDR3 DNA: TGCGCCAGCAGCCAAGAGGGGAGGGCAGGATCTAATTCACCCCTCCACTTT; J gene: TRBJ1-6; clone size: .; V gene: TRBV4-1; D gene: .
CDR3 protein: CASSFMGGNTDTQYF; CDR3 DNA: TGCGCCAGCAGTTTCATGGGGGGGAATACAGATACGCAGTATTTT; J gene: TRBJ2-3; clone size: .; V gene: TRBV4-1; D gene: TRBD2
CDR3 protein: CASSLEPLTGALGEQYF; CDR3 DNA: TGTGCCAGCAGCTTAGAACCGTTAACAGGGGCACTTGGGGAGCAGTACTTC; J gene: TRBJ2-7; clone size: .; V gene: TRBV7-6; D gene: TRBD1
CDR3 protein: CASRPPDWGGYTF; CDR3 DNA: TGTGCCAGCCGCCCGCCGGATTGGGGAGGCTACACCTTC; J gene: TRBJ1-2; clone size: .; V gene: TRBV28; D gene: .
CDR3 protein: CASSLGSNQPQHF; CDR3 DNA: TGTGCCAGCAGCTTGGGTAGCAATCAGCCCCAGCATTTT; J gene: TRBJ1-5; clone size: .; V gene: TRBV11-3; D gene: .
CDR3 protein: CASSIAGDKNTEAFF; CDR3 DNA: TGTGCCAGTAGTATAGCAGGGGATAAGAACACTGAAGCTTTCTTT; J gene: TRBJ1-1; clone size: .; V gene: TRBV19; D gene: .